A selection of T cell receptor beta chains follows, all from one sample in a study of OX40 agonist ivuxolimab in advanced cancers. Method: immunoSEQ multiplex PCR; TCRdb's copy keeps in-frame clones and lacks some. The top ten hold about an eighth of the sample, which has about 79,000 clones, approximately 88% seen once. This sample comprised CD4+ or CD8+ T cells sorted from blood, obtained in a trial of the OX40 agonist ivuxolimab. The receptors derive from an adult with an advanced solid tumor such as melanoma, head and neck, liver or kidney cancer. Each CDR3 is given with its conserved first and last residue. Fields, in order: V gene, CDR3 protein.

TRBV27	CASSNRAYGTEAFF
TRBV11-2	CASSPTSYEQYF
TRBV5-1	CASSSLTGTTGELFF
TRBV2	CASSGGTVNTEAFF
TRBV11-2	CASSSPGQGYGYTF
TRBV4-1	CASSQEVSAPNSPLHF
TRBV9	CASTESSQGLGVEAFF
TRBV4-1	CASSQDGSPWSNQPQHF
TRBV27	CASSRYSGELFF
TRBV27	CASSSDSGYSDTQYF
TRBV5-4	CASSLGGRVWGNTGELFF
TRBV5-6	CASSLTTEQYF
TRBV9	CASSLGTGGKQYF
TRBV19	CASSIGLTGPVYEQYF
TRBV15	CATSFRRGGGYGYTF
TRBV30	CAWSLGQGIQETQYF
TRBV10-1	CASSGTYNTEAFF
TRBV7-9	CASSLRQARIIYF
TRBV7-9	CASSLVGTAKGAYEQYF
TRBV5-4	CASSFQQGDQETQYF
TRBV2	CASSESRISGMSFTDTQYF
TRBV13	CASSLESHRGTQYF
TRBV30	CAWSGAYEQYF
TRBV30	CAWSVQGDGGYTF
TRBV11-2	CASSFVAGNTIYF
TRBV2	CASKSGGLLNEKLFF
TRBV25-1	CASRRQVTDTQYF
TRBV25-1	CASSGSSGQETQYF
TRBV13	CASSLGTGGFEQYF
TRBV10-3	CAIMGDSYEQYF
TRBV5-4	CASSFGRSGDEQFF
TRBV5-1	CASSLPGTSGRTDTQYF
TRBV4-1	CASSLANTGELFF
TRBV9	CASSVGEDEQFF
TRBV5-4	CASSMPLGLAGDVNEQFF
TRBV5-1	CASSLVIADPNEQFF
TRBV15	CATSRYRGKSEAFF
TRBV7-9	CASSLARGSRQGHGYTF
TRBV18	CASSPLGGDSLDYEQYF
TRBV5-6	CASRRAAEPPDTQYF
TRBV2	CASRENNYGYTF
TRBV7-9	CASSPYRDSSYEQYF
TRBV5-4	CASSLGPGSTDTQYF
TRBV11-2	CASSLVLAGAFSYEQYF
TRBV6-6	CASSSGQGGYGYTF
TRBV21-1	CASSKALGNRANYGYTF
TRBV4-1	CASSQEQISRQFF
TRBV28	CAAKAGGGNEQFF
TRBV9	CASSVGARNPYEQYF
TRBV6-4	CASSPVNTGELFF
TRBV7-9	CASSQRQGGVQETQYF
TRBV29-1	CSVEASKNIQYF
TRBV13	CASSLAGVAGEKETQYF
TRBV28	CASRARTSGRGEQFF
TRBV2	CASSEYPSLYNEQFF
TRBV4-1	CASGQGTSYEQYF
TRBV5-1	CASSAMTGSGTEAFF
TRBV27	CASSSGLVGEQYF